This T cell receptor (beta chain) is drawn from a study of tumor-infiltrating lymphocytes in primary liver carcinoma. Overall study context: Male and female patients aged 30 to 69 years made up the cohort.

This clonotype occurred many times. Synthesis of TCR beta cDNA was carried out from 450 to 650 ng total RNA with a constant-region primer. Slightly modified ARM-PCR, run as three nested multiplex PCR rounds, produced the TCR beta libraries. TRBV1-TRBV30 forward primers and a C-beta reverse primer were used in the first two PCR rounds, which each ran for approximately 10 cycles. TCRdb independently ran MiXCR on the multiplex PCR reads; one entry per CDR3 protein. The data hold some 190,000 distinct CDR3 sequences, with about 60% observed a single time. The CDR3 is made up of 13 amino acids. V was shortened by 1 base and J by 8 bases, with 14 bases between the two germline ends. Germline CDR1 and CDR2: SQVTM and ANQGSEA. Unsorted whole blood yielded the blood RNA, and germline DNA was also extracted.

The clonotype comes from a man aged 35 to 55 with primary liver carcinoma and hepatitis B virus infection. The rearrangement uses TRBV29-1 and TRBJ2-5; D may be TRBD1 (6 bases). Source material: peripheral blood. CDR3: CSVEVTGTLTQYF. The CDR3 DNA sequence: TGCAGCGTTGAAGTTACAGGGACCCTCACCCAGTACTTC.